Described below is a single T cell receptor (beta chain) sequence and its context. The antigen is not known. This CDR3 spans 16 amino acids. The V gene's germline CDR1 is MDHEN and CDR2 SYDVKM. J lost 7 bases, V lost 6 bases, and 10 bases had no gene match. These data belong to a study of shared clonotypes between healthy human individuals. Study-wide findings and caveats: The expectation was that sequencing depth would affect clonotype sharing among donors.

TCRdb keeps only in-frame clones here, not all; method: immunoSEQ multiplex PCR. The sample carries approximately 600,000 clones, around 95% recorded once. Terminally differentiated effector memory CD45RA+ cells were excluded by CCR7 positive selection of CD45RO-negative cells. The TCR was taken from a woman aged 25 to 39 in good health. The sample was naive CD8+ T cells sorted from blood. This chain links TRBV28 with TRBJ2-2, with 11 bases identical to TRBD2. In DNA form, the CDR3 reads TGTGCCAGCAGCCCAACTAGCGGGAGTTCGGTCGGGGAGCTGTTTTTT. Translation: CASSPTSGSSVGELFF.